This is a list of T cell receptor beta chains from one sample in a study of immune evolution from preneoplasia to lung adenocarcinoma. Sequenced by immunoSEQ multiplex PCR; TCRdb stores in-frame clones only, minus some. The sample lists 27,000 or so clones; about 76% were seen once. The sequenced material came from FFPE invasive lung adenocarcinoma tissue. These receptor sequences come from a person in their sixties or seventies with invasive lung adenocarcinoma. Some clones in this sample may be carry-over from other donors' samples. CDR3s include the opening cysteine and the closing phenylalanine or tryptophan. The D gene is left open where the match is weak. Not all rows give a size; the values are once, few, many and, for expanded clones, a class.

d_gene	v_gene	j_gene	abundance	CDR3nt	CDR3aa
TRBD1	TRBV5-4	TRBJ1-1	-	TGTGCCAGCAGCTTGGGCAATACAGGGGGCACTGAAGCTTTCTTT	CASSLGNTGGTEAFF
TRBD1	TRBV5-1	TRBJ2-3	-	TGCGCCAGCAGCTCCGGACAGGGAATGGATACGCAGTATTTT	CASSSGQGMDTQYF
TRBD2	TRBV10-2	TRBJ2-1	-	TGCGCCAGCAGTGTGGGGGGGATGGCCCGGGGTGAGCAGTTCTTC	CASSVGGMARGEQFF
-	TRBV28	TRBJ2-5	-	TGTACCAGCAGTAGACAAGAGACCCAGTACTTC	CTSSRQETQYF
TRBD1	TRBV6-5	TRBJ2-2	few	TGTGCCAGCAAAAAGGGACAGGTTAACACCGGGGAGCTGTTTTTT	CASKKGQVNTGELFF
-	TRBV11-1	TRBJ2-3	-	TGTGCCAGCAGCTTCTCCTGGGGCCAGGATACGCAGTATTTT	CASSFSWGQDTQYF
-	TRBV25-1	TRBJ2-1	-	TGTGCCAGCAGGACAGGGACTAAGAGCGGTGAGCAGTTCTTC	CASRTGTKSGEQFF
-	TRBV9	TRBJ2-2	-	TGTGCCAGCAGCGTGGGCCGGGTGGCCGGGGAGCTGTTTTTT	CASSVGRVAGELFF
-	TRBV11-3	TRBJ2-4	few	TGTGCCAGCAGCTTCGGAGGCATTCAGTACTTC	CASSFGGIQYF
-	TRBV28	TRBJ1-5	-	TGTGCCAGCGCAATCCGGGGGCAGACTCAGCCCCAGCATTTT	CASAIRGQTQPQHF
-	TRBV5-1	TRBJ1-4	-	TGCGCCAGCAGCTTTTCAGGGACAACTAATGAAAAACTGTTTTTT	CASSFSGTTNEKLFF
-	TRBV28	TRBJ2-7	few	TGTGCCAGCATTGACAGCTACGAGCAGTACTTC	CASIDSYEQYF
-	TRBV2	TRBJ2-7	-	TGTGCCAGCAGTGGACTGGTCCCGCCTACCTACGAGCAGTACTTC	CASSGLVPPTYEQYF
TRBD1	TRBV27	TRBJ2-7	-	TGTGCCAGCAGTACACGGACAGGACGCCGTAGCTCCTACGAGCAGTACTTC	CASSTRTGRRSSYEQYF
-	TRBV4-2	TRBJ1-1	-	TGTGCCAGCAGCCCCACGTTGGGGGCGATTTACACTGAAGCTTTCTTT	CASSPTLGAIYTEAFF
TRBD2	TRBV7-2	TRBJ2-3	-	TGTGCCAGTAGACCTAGCGGGAGTACATATACGCAGTATTTT	CASRPSGSTYTQYF
TRBD1	TRBV6-6	TRBJ1-4	-	TGTGCCAGCAGTACCCAAGACAGGGGGGTTAAGGAAAAACTGTTTTTT	CASSTQDRGVKEKLFF
-	TRBV5-4	TRBJ2-2	once	TGTGCCAGCAGCTTAATCTCGGGGGAGCTGTTTTTT	CASSLISGELFF
-	TRBV18	TRBJ2-3	once	TGTGCCAGCTCACCGGGTCGGGTGCCCACAGATACGCAGTATTTT	CASSPGRVPTDTQYF
-	TRBV29-1	TRBJ2-5	-	TGCAGCGTTAATGCTCAACAAGAGACCCAGTACTTC	CSVNAQQETQYF
-	TRBV28	TRBJ1-1	-	TGTGCCAGCAGCTCGGTTGACACTGAAGCTTTCTTT	CASSSVDTEAFF
-	TRBV9	TRBJ2-2	-	TGTGCCAGCAGCACCCGACAGGTTCCCGGGGAGCTGTTTTTT	CASSTRQVPGELFF
TRBD1	TRBV18	TRBJ1-1	medium-sized	TGTGCCAGCTCTTCAGGGGGGGTCACTGAAGCTTTCTTT	CASSSGGVTEAFF
-	TRBV4-1	TRBJ1-2	-	TGCGCCAGCAGCCAAGGCGGAGGGGGGAACTATGGCTACACCTTC	CASSQGGGGNYGYTF
TRBD1	TRBV9	TRBJ1-1	few	TGTGCCAGCAGCGTATCTTCTGACAGGGCCGCTTTCTTT	CASSVSSDRAAFF
-	TRBV12-5	TRBJ1-2	-	TGTGCTAGTGGTTTGGTACAGGTTTACTATGGCTACACCTTC	CASGLVQVYYGYTF
-	TRBV7-8	TRBJ1-1	-	TGTGCCAGCAGCTTCGGCAGGAACACTGAAGCTTTCTTT	CASSFGRNTEAFF
-	TRBV4-2	TRBJ2-1	once	TGTGCCAGCAGCCACAATCTAGGGATTGAGCAGTTCTTC	CASSHNLGIEQFF
TRBD1	TRBV4-1	TRBJ2-2	-	TGCGCCAGCAGCCCCGGACAGGGCCAAACCGGGGAGCTGTTTTTT	CASSPGQGQTGELFF